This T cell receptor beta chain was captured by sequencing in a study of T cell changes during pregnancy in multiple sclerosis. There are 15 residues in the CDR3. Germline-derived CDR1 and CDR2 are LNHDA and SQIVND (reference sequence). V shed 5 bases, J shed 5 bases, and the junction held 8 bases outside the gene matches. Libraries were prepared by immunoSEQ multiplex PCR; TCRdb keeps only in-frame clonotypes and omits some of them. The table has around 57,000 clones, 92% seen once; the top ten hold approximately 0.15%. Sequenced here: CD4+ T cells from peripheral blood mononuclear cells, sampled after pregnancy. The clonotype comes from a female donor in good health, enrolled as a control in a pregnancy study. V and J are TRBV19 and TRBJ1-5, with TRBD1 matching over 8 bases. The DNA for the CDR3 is TGTGCCAGTAGTTTAGGGGGACAGGTGGATCAGCCCCAGCATTTT. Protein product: CASSLGGQVDQPQHF.